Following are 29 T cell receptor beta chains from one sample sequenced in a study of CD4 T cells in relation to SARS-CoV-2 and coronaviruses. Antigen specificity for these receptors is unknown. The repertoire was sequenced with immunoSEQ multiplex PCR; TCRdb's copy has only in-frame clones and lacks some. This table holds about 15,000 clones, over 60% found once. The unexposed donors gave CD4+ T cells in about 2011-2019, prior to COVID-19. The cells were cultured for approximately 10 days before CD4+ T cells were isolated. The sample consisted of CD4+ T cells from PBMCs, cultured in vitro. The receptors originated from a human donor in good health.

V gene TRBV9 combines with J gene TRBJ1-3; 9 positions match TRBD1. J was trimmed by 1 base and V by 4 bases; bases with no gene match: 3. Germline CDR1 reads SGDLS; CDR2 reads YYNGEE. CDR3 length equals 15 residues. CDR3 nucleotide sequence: TGTGCCAGCAGCTCCGGGACAGGGTCTGGAAACACCATATATTTT. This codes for CASSSGTGSGNTIYF.

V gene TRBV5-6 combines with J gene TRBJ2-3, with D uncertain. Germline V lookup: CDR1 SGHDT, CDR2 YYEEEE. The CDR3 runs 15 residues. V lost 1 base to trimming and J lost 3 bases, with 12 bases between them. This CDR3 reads CASSLTGGNTDTQYF. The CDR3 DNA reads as TGTGCCAGCAGCTTGACGGGTGGCAATACAGATACGCAGTATTTT.

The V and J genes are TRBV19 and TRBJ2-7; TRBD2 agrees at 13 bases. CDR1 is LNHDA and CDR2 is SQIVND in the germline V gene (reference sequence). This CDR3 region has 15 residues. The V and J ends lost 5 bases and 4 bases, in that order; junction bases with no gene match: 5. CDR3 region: CASSARTSGSYEQYF. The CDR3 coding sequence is TGTGCCAGTAGTGCTCGGACTAGCGGGAGTTACGAGCAGTACTTC.

CDR3 sequence (DNA): TGTGCCAGCAGCAAAGACGGCAATCAGCCCCAGCATTTT. Its protein is CASSKDGNQPQHF. The rearrangement uses TRBV7-9 and TRBJ1-5, with D unresolved. The CDR3 has 13 residues. The germline V gene has CDR1 SEHNR and CDR2 FQNEAQ (reference sequence). Trimming took off 5 bases at V and 2 bases at J, with 7 bases between the two ends.

CDR3 nucleotide sequence: TGTGCCAGTACTCCCGACAGGGCGAATCAGCCCCAGCATTTT. This encodes CASTPDRANQPQHF. The chain employs TRBV19 and TRBJ1-5, with 7 bases identical to TRBD1. This CDR3 is built from 14 residues. With V trimmed by 7 bases and J by 4 bases, 7 bases remained unmatched. Germline V gene lookup returns CDR1 LNHDA and CDR2 SQIVND (reference sequence).

The CDR3 sequence: CASSPPGIREGYTF. DNA of the CDR3: TGTGCCAGTAGCCCCCCCGGCATTCGGGAGGGCTACACCTTC. V gene TRBV19 combines with J gene TRBJ1-2; no reliable D call. Germline V gives CDR1 LNHDA, CDR2 SQIVND (reference sequence). V was shortened by 6 bases and J by 8 bases, with 19 bases between the two germline ends. The CDR3 consists of 14 residues.

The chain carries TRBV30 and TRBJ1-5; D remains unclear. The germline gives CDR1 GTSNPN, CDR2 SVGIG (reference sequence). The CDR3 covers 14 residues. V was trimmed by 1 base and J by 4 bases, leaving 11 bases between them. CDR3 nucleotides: TGTGCCTGGAGTGAAATGACGGAAAATCAGCCCCAGCATTTT. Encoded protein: CAWSEMTENQPQHF.

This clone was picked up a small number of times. The CDR3 loop reads CASSYLGGDGQPQHF. The CDR3 bases are TGTGCCAGCAGCTACCTTGGGGGTGATGGGCAGCCCCAGCATTTT. The chain uses TRBV7-8 and TRBJ1-5; D perhaps matches TRBD1 (5 bases). The CDR3 contains 15 residues. Germline values: CDR1 SGHVS, CDR2 FQNEAQ. Trimming shortened V by 4 bases and J by 7 bases, and 17 bases separated the two germline ends.

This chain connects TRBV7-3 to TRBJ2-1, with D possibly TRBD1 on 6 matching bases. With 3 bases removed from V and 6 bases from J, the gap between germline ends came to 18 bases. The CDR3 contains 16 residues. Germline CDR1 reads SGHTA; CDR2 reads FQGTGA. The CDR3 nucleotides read TGTGCCAGCAGCTTGGTTTGGCAACAGGGCAGCAATGAGCAGTTCTTC. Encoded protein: CASSLVWQQGSNEQFF.

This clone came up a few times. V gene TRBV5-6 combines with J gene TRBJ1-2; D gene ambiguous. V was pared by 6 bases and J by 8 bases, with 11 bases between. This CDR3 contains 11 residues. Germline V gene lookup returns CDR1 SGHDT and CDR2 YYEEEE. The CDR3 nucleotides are TGTGCCAGCAACAATCGTTGGGGCTACACCTTC. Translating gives CASNNRWGYTF.

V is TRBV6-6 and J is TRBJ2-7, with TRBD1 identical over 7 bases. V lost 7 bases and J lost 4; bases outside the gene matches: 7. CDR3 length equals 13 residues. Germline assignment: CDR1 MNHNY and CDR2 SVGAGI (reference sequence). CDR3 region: CASKEGGRYEQYF. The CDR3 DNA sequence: TGTGCCAGCAAGGAAGGGGGCCGGTACGAGCAGTACTTC.

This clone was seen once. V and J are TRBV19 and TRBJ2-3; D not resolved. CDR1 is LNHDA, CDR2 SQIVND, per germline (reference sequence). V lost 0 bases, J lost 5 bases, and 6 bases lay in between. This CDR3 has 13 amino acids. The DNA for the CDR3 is TGTGCCAGTAGTATAGATCGGGTAGATACGCAGTATTTT. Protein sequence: CASSIDRVDTQYF.

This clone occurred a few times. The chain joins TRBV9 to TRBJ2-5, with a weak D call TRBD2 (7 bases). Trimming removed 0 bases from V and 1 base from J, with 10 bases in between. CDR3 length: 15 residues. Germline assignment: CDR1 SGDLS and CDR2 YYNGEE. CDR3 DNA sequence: TGTGCCAGCAGCGTAGGGGGGGGCGTCCAAGAGACCCAGTACTTC. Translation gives CASSVGGGVQETQYF.

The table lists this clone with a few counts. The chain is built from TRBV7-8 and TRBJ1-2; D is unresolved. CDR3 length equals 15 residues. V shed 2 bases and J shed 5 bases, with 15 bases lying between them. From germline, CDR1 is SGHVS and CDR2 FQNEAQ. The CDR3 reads CASSLRVHPEYGYTF. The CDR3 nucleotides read TGTGCCAGCAGCTTACGGGTCCACCCCGAGTATGGCTACACCTTC. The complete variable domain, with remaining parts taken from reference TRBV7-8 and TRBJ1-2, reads GAGVSQSPRYKVAKRGQDVALRCDPISGHVSLFWYQQALGQGPEFLTYFQNEAQLDKSGLPSDRFFAERPEGSVSTLKIQRTQQEDSAVYLCASSLRVHPEYGYTFGSGTRLTVV.

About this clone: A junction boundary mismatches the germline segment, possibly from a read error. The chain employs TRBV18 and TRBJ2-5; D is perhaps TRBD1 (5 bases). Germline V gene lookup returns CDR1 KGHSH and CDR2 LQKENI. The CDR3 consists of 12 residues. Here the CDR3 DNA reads TGTGCCAGCTCCCCACAAAGGGGGACCCAGTACTTC. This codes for CASSPQRGTQYF.

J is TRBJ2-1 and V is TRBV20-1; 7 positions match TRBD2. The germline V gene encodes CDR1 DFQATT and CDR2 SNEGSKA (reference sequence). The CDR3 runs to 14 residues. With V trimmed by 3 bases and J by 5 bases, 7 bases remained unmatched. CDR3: CSASTGGSNNEQFF. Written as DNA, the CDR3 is TGCAGTGCTAGTACGGGAGGATCGAACAATGAGCAGTTCTTC.

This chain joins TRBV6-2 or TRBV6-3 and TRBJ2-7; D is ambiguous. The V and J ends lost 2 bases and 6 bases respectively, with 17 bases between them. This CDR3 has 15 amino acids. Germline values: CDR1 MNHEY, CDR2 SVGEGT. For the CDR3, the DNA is TGTGCCAGCAGTTACCAACAGTTTTCGGCGGTCGAGCAGTACTTC. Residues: CASSYQQFSAVEQYF.

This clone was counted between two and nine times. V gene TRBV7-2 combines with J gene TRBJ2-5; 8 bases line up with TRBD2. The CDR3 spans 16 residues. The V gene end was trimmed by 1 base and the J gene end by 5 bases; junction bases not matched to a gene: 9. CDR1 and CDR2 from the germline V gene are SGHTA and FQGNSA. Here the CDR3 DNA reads TGTGCCAGCAGCTTAGTGCAACGGGGGGGCCGGGAGACCCAGTACTTC. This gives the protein CASSLVQRGGRETQYF.

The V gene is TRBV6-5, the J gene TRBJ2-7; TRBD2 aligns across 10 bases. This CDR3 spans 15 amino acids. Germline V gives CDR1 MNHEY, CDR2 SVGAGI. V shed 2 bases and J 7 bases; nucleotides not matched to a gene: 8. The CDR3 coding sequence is TGTGCCAGCAGTTACGAAGCGGGAGGGCCGGGTGAGCAGTACTTC. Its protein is CASSYEAGGPGEQYF.

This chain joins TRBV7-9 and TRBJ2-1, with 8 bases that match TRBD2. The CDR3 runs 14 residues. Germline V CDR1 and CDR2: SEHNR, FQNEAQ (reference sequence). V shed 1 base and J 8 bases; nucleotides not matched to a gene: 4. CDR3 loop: CASSLGLASDEQFF. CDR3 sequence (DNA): TGTGCCAGCAGCTTAGGACTAGCGAGCGATGAGCAGTTCTTC.

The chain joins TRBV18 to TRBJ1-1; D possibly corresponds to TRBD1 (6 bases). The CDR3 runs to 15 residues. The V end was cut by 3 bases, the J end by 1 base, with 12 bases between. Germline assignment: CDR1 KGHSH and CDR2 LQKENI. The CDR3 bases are TGTGCCAGCTCACCGGAGACGGGGGCGAACACTGAAGCTTTCTTT. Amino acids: CASSPETGANTEAFF.

CDR3 DNA sequence: TGCGCCAGCAGTGAGGCAGGGGGCTATGGCTACACCTTC. Translated: CASSEAGGYGYTF. This chain uses TRBV10-2 with TRBJ1-2; TRBD1 agrees at 7 bases. CDR1 WSHSY and CDR2 SAAADI come from the germline V gene. The CDR3 has 13 residues. After removal of 2 bases from V and 4 bases from J, the junction contained 1 base not matched to a gene.

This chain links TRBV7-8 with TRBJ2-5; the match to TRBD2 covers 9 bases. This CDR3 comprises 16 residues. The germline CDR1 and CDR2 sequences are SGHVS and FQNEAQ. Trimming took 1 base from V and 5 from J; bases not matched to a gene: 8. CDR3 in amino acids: CASSLGPSGGWETQYF. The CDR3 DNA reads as TGTGCCAGCAGCTTAGGGCCGAGCGGGGGGTGGGAGACCCAGTACTTC.

This CDR3 is CASSQVGGGEAFF. For the CDR3, the DNA is TGTGCCAGCAGCCAAGTAGGCGGGGGTGAAGCTTTCTTT. V and J are TRBV14 and TRBJ1-1; a possible D gene is TRBD1 (5 bases). The ends were cut back, 1 base at V and 7 bases at J, with 10 bases in the middle. CDR1 and CDR2 from the germline V gene are SGHDN and FVKESK. The CDR3 length is 13 residues.

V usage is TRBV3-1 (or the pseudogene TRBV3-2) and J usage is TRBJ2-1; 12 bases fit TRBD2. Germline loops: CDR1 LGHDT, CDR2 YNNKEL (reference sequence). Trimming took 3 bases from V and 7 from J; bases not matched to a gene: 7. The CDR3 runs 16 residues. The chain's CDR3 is CASSQSSGGGINEQFF. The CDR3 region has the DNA TGTGCCAGCAGCCAGTCTAGCGGGGGGGGCATTAATGAGCAGTTCTTC.

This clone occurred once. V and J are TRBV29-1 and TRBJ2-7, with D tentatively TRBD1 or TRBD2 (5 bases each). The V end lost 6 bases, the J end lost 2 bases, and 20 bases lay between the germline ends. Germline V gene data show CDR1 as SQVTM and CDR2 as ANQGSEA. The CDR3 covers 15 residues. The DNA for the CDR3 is TGCAGCGTCATGAGGGGCCGGACGCCAACCTACGAGCAGTACTTC. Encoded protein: CSVMRGRTPTYEQYF.

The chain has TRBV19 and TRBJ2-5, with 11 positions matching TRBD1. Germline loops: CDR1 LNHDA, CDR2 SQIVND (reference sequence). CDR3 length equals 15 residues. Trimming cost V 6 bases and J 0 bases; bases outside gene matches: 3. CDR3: CASRDRGLYQETQYF. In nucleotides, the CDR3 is TGTGCCAGTAGGGACAGGGGGCTGTACCAAGAGACCCAGTACTTC.

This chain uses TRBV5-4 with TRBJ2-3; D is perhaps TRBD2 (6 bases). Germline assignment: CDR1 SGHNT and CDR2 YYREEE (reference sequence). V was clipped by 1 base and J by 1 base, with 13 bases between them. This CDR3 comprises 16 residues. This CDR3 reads CASSLMRLEGTDTQYF. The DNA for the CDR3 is TGTGCCAGCAGCTTGATGAGACTAGAGGGCACAGATACGCAGTATTTT.

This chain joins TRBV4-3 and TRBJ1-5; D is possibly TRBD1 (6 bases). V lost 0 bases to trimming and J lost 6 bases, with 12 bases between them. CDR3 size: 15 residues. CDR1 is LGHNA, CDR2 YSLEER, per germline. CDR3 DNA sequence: TGCGCCAGCAGCCAAGATCTTGGGGGCGTTCAGCCCCAGCATTTT. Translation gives CASSQDLGGVQPQHF.